This T cell receptor beta chain emerged from a study of T cell repertoires in cytomegalovirus infection. On this clonotype: What it binds is not known.

TCRdb re-derived calls from the reads in MiXCR, one entry per CDR3 protein. The sample lists 45,000 to 60,000 distinct CDR3 sequences, over 15% seen once, with about 68% in the top ten. V was clipped by 11 bases and J by 0 bases, with 7 bases between them. Germline values: CDR1 SEHNR, CDR2 FQNEAQ (reference sequence). This CDR3 spans 11 amino acids. The TCR comes from a human donor in good health (CMV status not recorded). Some clones in this sample may be carry-over from other donors' samples. The sequences come from CD8+ T cells from cultured PBMCs, collected from culture after CMV antigen stimulation. J is TRBJ1-1 and V is TRBV7-9; D unclear. CDR3 nucleotides: TGTGCCCCGACTGTGAACACTGAAGCTTTCTTT. Amino acids: CAPTVNTEAFF.